This TCR beta chain was captured by sequencing in a study of CD4+ T cells in melanoma. Sequenced by immunoSEQ multiplex PCR; TCRdb stores in-frame clones only, minus some. In the table there are 9,500 to 11,000 clones, 65% of which are singletons. The study, taken as a whole, reports: A reported correlation linked neoantigen-specific CD4+ T cells to CD8+, macrophage and B cell function.

This CDR3 region has 14 residues. The germline V gene encodes CDR1 GTSNPN and CDR2 SVGIG (reference sequence). The germline V and J ends were trimmed by 3 bases and 2 bases, with 10 bases remaining between them. As regards this clone: Its cognate antigen is unknown.

This clonotype was obtained from a human donor with melanoma. Material: cells from a culture (not recorded whether cultured in vitro). This chain links TRBV30 with TRBJ2-2; D is ambiguous. In nucleotides, the CDR3 is TGTGCCTGGAGAATCGGGCTCAACACCGGGGAGCTGTTTTTT. It is translated as CAWRIGLNTGELFF.